This T cell receptor (beta chain) was captured by sequencing in a study of regulatory T cells in long-lasting Graves disease. The wider study: It was over 5 years of antithyroid drugs, with positive TSH receptor antibodies, that meant persistent Graves' disease.

V was shortened by 4 bases and J by 5 bases, with 15 bases between the two germline ends. This CDR3 is 14 amino acids long. iRepertoire HTBI primers and Arm-PCR of CDR3 regions built TCR beta libraries. TCRdb re-derived calls from the multiplex PCR reads in MiXCR, one entry per CDR3 protein. Of 650,000 to 700,000 distinct CDR3 sequences in the sample, 25% to 35% are singletons; the top ten hold roughly 40%. Study-level points and caveats: Persistent disease preferred TRBV28, TRBJ1-2 and TRBJ2-5; new disease, TRBV20-1 and TRBJ2-1.

Time point denoted: persistent/refractory GD, antithyroid drugs over 5 years with positive TRAb. PBMCs were the source of the RNA used for TCR sequencing. An endocrinology department in Xi'an, China, recruited the patients. Note on this clonotype: Antigen specificity is unknown. A much larger clone lies one base from this, so it may be a read error.

Here the sequenced sample was peripheral blood mononuclear cells (PBMCs), taken when the disease was refractory, from a patient treated with antithyroid drugs. The rearrangement uses TRBV12-3 or TRBV12-4 and TRBJ2-7, with a possible D match to TRBD1 (5 bases). The receptor was derived from a female donor with Graves disease. This CDR3 reads CASSSPTGPHEQYF. The CDR3, as DNA: TGTGCCAGCAGTTCCCCAACAGGCCCCCACGAGCAGTACTTC.